These 19 T cell receptor beta chains came from one sample sequenced in a study of tumor and adjacent non-tumor tissue in lung cancer. No cell sorting was done before RNA was extracted from the tissue. The library came from three nested PCR rounds adapted from ARM-PCR protocols. A single record per CDR3 protein comes from TCRdb applying MiXCR to the multiplex PCR reads. The table has approximately 70,000 distinct CDR3 sequences, 73% seen once. The sequenced sample consisted of lung tumor tissue. The receptors were gathered from a man aged 55 to 70 with non-small cell lung cancer.

A word on this clonotype: This CDR3 fails to terminate in the conserved phenylalanine or tryptophan, so it likely reflects a read error. No DNA is shown, since the ends of the CDR3 on it are uncertain; the CDR3 is the one TCRdb lists. The chain carries TRBV6-1 and TRBJ2-1; TRBD1 is the table's D call, not checked against the DNA. The CDR3 is 11 amino acids long, termini counted. Germline V gene lookup returns CDR1 MNHNS and CDR2 SASEGT. CDR3 region: CASSETGSLFV.

The genes are TRBV28 and TRBJ1-5, with D unresolved. Trimming stripped 10 bases from V and 10 bases from J, with 20 bases between. In germline, CDR1 is MDHEN, CDR2 SYDVKM. This CDR3 is built from 13 residues. The DNA for the CDR3 is TGTGCCATCAGCCAAGACCCCGGCCAACCCCAGCATTTT. Its protein product is CAISQDPGQPQHF.

This clonotype was observed a handful of times. With a much larger clone just one base away, this may be a read error. The chain is built from TRBV12-3 or TRBV12-4 and TRBJ1-5; 7 bases match TRBD1. J lost 7 bases, V lost 5 bases, and 5 bases had no gene match. CDR3 length: 13 amino acids. CDR3 amino acids: CASSAYRGQPQHF. CDR3 sequence (DNA): TGTGCCAGCAGTGCGTACAGGGGACAGCCCCAGCATTTT.

This clonotype was seen a handful of times. The V gene is TRBV29-1, the J gene TRBJ2-1; a possible D gene is TRBD1 (6 bases). Germline assignment: CDR1 SQVTM and CDR2 ANQGSEA. The CDR3 is 16 residues long. CDR3 residues: CSVLGRGSLLNTEQFF. The DNA for the CDR3 is TGCAGTGTCCTAGGTAGGGGGAGCTTATTGAACACTGAGCAGTTCTTC.

The V and J genes are TRBV6-6 and TRBJ2-7; 11 bases map to TRBD2. With V trimmed by 8 bases and J by 4 bases, 13 bases remained unmatched. CDR3 length: 16 amino acids. Germline CDR1 reads MNHNY; CDR2 reads SVGAGI (reference sequence). CDR3 nucleotide sequence: TGTGCCAGCGGTACACGTAGCGGGAGGGCTGCATACGAGCAGTACTTC. Translated: CASGTRSGRAAYEQYF.

A word on this clonotype: Sequence at one end of the junction differs from germline and may be a read error. The V and J genes are TRBV5-6 and TRBJ2-3; D is uncertain. The CDR3 runs 12 residues. Per the germline V gene, CDR1 is SGHDT and CDR2 is YYEEEE. CDR3 loop: CASSLGINTQYF. Written as DNA, the CDR3 is TGTGCCAGCAGCTTAGGGATAAATACACAGTATTTT. Based on the CDR3 plus reference TRBV5-6 and TRBJ2-3, the full variable domain is DAGVTQSPTHLIKTRGQQVTLRCSPKSGHDTVSWYQQALGQGPQFIFQYYEEEERQRGNFPDRFSGHQFPNYSSELNVNALLLGDSALYLCASSLGINTQYFGPGTRLTVL.

About this clonotype: The junction differs from germline at one of its ends, possibly a read error. The rearrangement links TRBV5-4 to TRBJ2-3, with TRBD2 identical over 8 bases. This CDR3 is 16 amino acids long. The germline CDR1 and CDR2 sequences are SGHNT and YYREEE (reference sequence). The CDR3 spells CASSPVEREQGDMQYF. The CDR3 bases are TGTGCCAGCAGCCCTGTCGAGCGGGAGCAGGGAGATATGCAGTATTTT.

Notes on this clonotype: An end of the junction does not agree with germline; a read error may underlie this. The V and J genes are TRBV6-1 and TRBJ1-5, with a tentative D call TRBD1 (5 bases). The CDR3 sequence is 15 residues long. The germline gives CDR1 MNHNS, CDR2 SASEGT. The DNA of the CDR3 is TGTGCCAGCAGTGAAGCTGGGGGGTTGAATCAGCACCAGCGTTTT. This gives the protein CASSEAGGLNQHQRF.

This clonotype was seen a handful of times. A junction end diverges from the germline sequence, so it may reflect a read error. The chain joins TRBV28 to TRBJ1-2; D is unclear. CDR1 is MDHEN, CDR2 SYDVKM, per germline. The CDR3 length is 15 residues. CDR3 loop: CASTESTGIFYSYTF. CDR3 in DNA: TGTGCCAGCACCGAAAGCACGGGTATTTTCTATAGCTACACCTTC.

The chain uses TRBV6-6 and TRBJ2-7; D tentatively reads TRBD1 or TRBD2 (5 bases each). Germline assignment: CDR1 MNHNY and CDR2 SVGAGI (reference sequence). The CDR3 is made up of 14 amino acids. V was shortened by 11 bases and J by 9 bases, with 26 bases between the two germline ends. CDR3: CAGMPGPVVRMQYF. In DNA, the CDR3 is TGTGCCGGCATGCCGGGACCAGTGGTAAGGATGCAGTACTTC.

Points on this clonotype: Germline and junction disagree at one end, which may indicate a read error. V gene TRBV29-1 combines with J gene TRBJ1-1, with 7 bases that match TRBD1. The CDR3 totals 13 residues. Germline V gene lookup returns CDR1 SQVTM and CDR2 ANQGSEA. The CDR3 DNA sequence: TGCAACGCCTCGGCAGGGGGGGATACTGAAGCATTCTTT. Translating gives CNASAGGDTEAFF.

The chain links TRBV20-1 to TRBJ2-7; 8 bases agree with TRBD2. Germline assignment: CDR1 DFQATT and CDR2 SNEGSKA (reference sequence). CDR3 length equals 15 residues. With V trimmed by 0 bases and J by 6 bases, 10 bases remained unmatched. Here the CDR3 DNA reads TGCAGTGCTAGAGAGGCTAGCGGGCTAATGAGCGAGCAGTACTTC. Its protein product is CSAREASGLMSEQYF.

As for this clonotype: The germline gene is not matched at one end of the junction; a read error may be the cause. The chain uses TRBV11-1 and TRBJ2-7, with D uncertain. The CDR3 contains 13 residues. The germline CDR1 and CDR2 sequences are SGHAT and FQDESV (reference sequence). CDR3 bases: TGTGCCCGCAGCTTAAATATTTACGTCGAGCAGTACTTC. Protein product: CARSLNIYVEQYF.

The chain recombines TRBV29-1 with TRBJ2-5, with D perhaps given as TRBD1 or TRBD2 (6 bases each). Germline V gene lookup returns CDR1 SQVTM and CDR2 ANQGSEA. There are 13 residues in the CDR3. In DNA, the CDR3 is TGCCGGATAGCGGACAGATACCAAGAGACCCAGTACTTC. It encodes CRIADRYQETQYF. The complete variable domain, with remaining parts taken from reference TRBV29-1 and TRBJ2-5, reads SAVISQKPSRDICQRGTSLTIQCQVDSQVTMMFWYRQQPGQSLTLIATANQGSEATYESGFVIDKFPISRPNLTFSTLTVSNMSPEDSSIYLCRIADRYQETQYFGPGTRLLVL.

This sequence joins TRBV11-3 and TRBJ2-5, with D tentatively TRBD1 or TRBD2 (5 bases each). V was trimmed by 6 bases and J by 14 bases, leaving 22 bases between them. The CDR3 loop spans 13 amino acids. In germline, CDR1 is SGHNT, CDR2 YENEEA. CDR3 sequence (DNA): TGTGCCAGCAGTCTCCGGGACCAAGAGACCCGATACTTC. Protein: CASSLRDQETRYF.

In regard to this clonotype: One end of the junction is discordant with germline, which a read error may explain. V gene TRBV6-1 combines with J gene TRBJ2-2, with 8 bases aligning to TRBD1. In germline, CDR1 is MNHNS, CDR2 SASEGT. The CDR3 spans 16 residues. The CDR3 sequence is CASRGGQGANTGKLFF. For the CDR3, the DNA is TGCGCCAGCAGGGGAGGCCAGGGGGCGAACACCGGGAAGCTGTTTTTT.

This clonotype has at least ten counts. A much larger clone sits a single nucleotide away, making a read error possible. The V gene is TRBV6-5, the J gene TRBJ1-1; the D is unclear. The CDR3 is made up of 14 amino acids. CDR1 and CDR2 from the germline V gene are MNHEY and SVGAGI. V lost 0 bases to trimming and J lost 4 bases, with 9 bases between them. CDR3 in amino acids: CASSYSIWSTEAFF. The CDR3 nucleotides are TGTGCCAGCAGTTACTCGATCTGGAGCACTGAAGCTTTCTTT.

This clonotype has a single count. This may arise from a read error, as a much more abundant clone is one base away. The rearrangement joins TRBV14 to TRBJ2-7; 11 bases are shared with TRBD2. The CDR3 runs 14 residues. Trimming cost V 4 bases and J 7 bases; bases outside gene matches: 6. CDR1 is SGHDN, CDR2 FVKESK, per germline. Written as DNA, the CDR3 is TGTGCCAGCAGCCCGGGACTAGCGGCGACGGAGCAGTACTTC. This encodes CASSPGLAATEQYF.

This clonotype was seen many times. The V gene is TRBV11-2, the J gene TRBJ2-5; 8 bases map to TRBD1. The length of the CDR3 is 18 residues. Trimming cost V 1 base and J 2 bases; bases outside gene matches: 12. Germline CDR1 and CDR2: SGHAT and FQNNGV. The CDR3 here is CASSLVSRTGWRQETQYF. CDR3 coding DNA: TGTGCCAGCAGCTTAGTCTCCCGGACAGGGTGGCGGCAAGAGACCCAGTACTTC. The whole variable domain, remainder taken from reference TRBV11-2 and TRBJ2-5, is EAGVAQSPRYKIIEKRQSVAFWCNPISGHATLYWYQQILGQGPKLLIQFQNNGVVDDSQLPKDRFSAERLKGVDSTLKIQPAKLEDSAVYLCASSLVSRTGWRQETQYFGPGTRLLVL.